This T cell receptor (beta chain) was captured by sequencing in a study of T-cell memory formation after mild COVID-19. Study as a whole: TCR clusters were mostly confined to one donor each. Notes on the study in general: Clones contracting across day 15 to 85 had a balanced CD4/CD8 profile; later expanding clones leaned CD4+. Researchers found some responding clones in pre-infection memory, a sign that cross-reactive memory joined.

UMIs and sample barcodes were carried by the TCR alpha and TCR beta cDNA libraries that 5'RACE produced using constant-segment primers. TCRdb re-called the 5' RACE reads through MiXCR, storing one row per CDR3 protein. The sample holds 550,000 to 600,000 distinct CDR3 sequences, 15% to 20% seen once. V was cut by 7 bases and J by 6 bases, with 16 bases left in between. CDR1 SNHLY and CDR2 FYNNEI come from the germline V gene. The CDR3 length is 14 residues. This clonotype was seen a few times. Its cognate antigen is unknown. The rearrangement links TRBV2 to TRBJ1-5; D gene ambiguous. Sequencing used PBMCs or a T cell subset sorted from them (not recorded which). The TCR originated in an adult woman who had mild COVID-19 (a few samples of this study predate the infection). Cell type and time point are not known. The CDR3 region has the DNA TGTGCCAGCAATTCGGATCTTGGGAGTCAGCCCCAGCATTTT. Encoded protein: CASNSDLGSQPQHF. The full variable domain, its missing parts supplied by reference TRBV2 and TRBJ1-5, is EPEVTQTPSHQVTQMGQEVILRCVPISNHLYFYWYRQILGQKVEFLVSFYNNEISEKSEIFDDQFSVERPDGSNFTLKIRSTKLEDSAMYFCASNSDLGSQPQHFGDGTRLSIL.